This TCR beta chain was captured by sequencing in a study of blood T cell repertoires in COVID-19. Study as a whole: Material from acute and convalescent COVID-19 was sourced from the United States, Italy and Spain. In each case, the material was cDNA or gDNA derived from T cells, B-cell-depleted T cells, or PBMCs.

Per the authors' pipeline: From reference gene primer amplification, estimates of nucleated cell counts were derived. Sequenced by immunoSEQ multiplex PCR; TCRdb stores in-frame clones only, minus some. V, J and clone size derive from that table, while D and trimming were established from the DNA sequence. The sample comprises about 250,000 clones, about 89% of which are singletons, and 1.5% to 2% rests with the top ten. The length of the CDR3 is 16 residues. Germline V gives CDR1 LGHDT, CDR2 YNNKEL (reference sequence). V shed 8 bases and J shed 1 base, with 20 bases lying between them. The TCR was taken from a woman aged 60-75 years who had recovered from COVID-19. The chain uses TRBV3-1 (or the pseudogene TRBV3-2) and TRBJ1-1; weak D call: TRBD1 (6 bases). The sequencing input was peripheral blood. The CDR3 is CASLKRGRGGNTEAFF. The DNA for the CDR3 is TGTGCCAGCCTAAAGCGGGGGCGCGGGGGGAACACTGAAGCTTTCTTT.